The source of this TCR beta chain is a study of T cells in Graves' hyperthyroidism and ophthalmopathy. Background on the study: Peripheral blood collection took place at initial diagnosis, before any treatment. The study, taken as a whole, reports: By a 13 V-J model, ophthalmopathy was set apart from stable hyperthyroidism. In blood, most of the thyroid clonotypes expanded above 0.001 were also present.

The investigators amplified TCR beta CDR3 regions from RNA transcripts. The HTBI set primed first-round TCR CDR3 RT-PCR. Using its own MiXCR run on the multiplex PCR reads, TCRdb lists one record per CDR3 protein. The sample lists roughly 700,000 distinct CDR3 sequences; 17% were seen once. Worth noting for this clonotype: Antigen specificity is unknown.

The receptor was isolated from a man aged 45-60 years with Graves' hyperthyroidism. Sequenced input: blood.

In nucleotides, the CDR3 is TGCAGCGTTGAAGATCCGATACCGACTAGCGGCAGCTCCTACGAGCAGTACTTC. This encodes CSVEDPIPTSGSSYEQYF. The chain employs TRBV29-1 and TRBJ2-7, with 9 bases identical to TRBD2. V shed 0 bases, J shed 0 bases, and the junction held 12 bases outside the gene matches. Per germline, CDR1 SQVTM and CDR2 ANQGSEA. The CDR3 covers 18 residues.